This TCR beta chain was recorded in a study of shared clonotypes between healthy human individuals. Study results and caveats: Depth was large, yet rarefaction showed that sorted-subset sequencing was incomplete.

Naive CD8 isolation took CD45RO-negative cells positively selected for CCR7 and excluded terminally differentiated effector memory CD45RA+ cells. The donors, healthy adults who were HIV-negative, had experienced no recent acute infections or vaccinations. As regards this clone: No antigen is known for it.

For each subset, genomic DNA was distributed in equal portions over several immunoSEQ plates. The repertoire was sequenced with immunoSEQ multiplex PCR; TCRdb's copy has only in-frame clones and lacks some. This sample yields nearly 2 million clones, of which less than 95% are seen a single time; roughly 1.2% belongs to the top ten. The CDR3 totals 14 residues. Trimming cost V 5 bases and J 6 bases; bases outside gene matches: 4. The germline V gene has CDR1 MNHEY and CDR2 SMNVEV (reference sequence). The source of this sequence is a man aged 18 to 29 in good health. The chain joins TRBV27 to TRBJ2-1; TRBD1 matches at 10 bases. Sequenced sample: naive CD8+ T cells sorted from blood. CDR3 coding DNA: TGTGCCAGCAGTCTAGGGACAGGGGTCAATGAGCAGTTCTTC. Protein product: CASSLGTGVNEQFF.